This T cell receptor beta chain emerged from a study of response to subunit inactivated influenza vaccine. Findings and limits, study-wide: There was a suggestion from the authors that each seasonal influenza vaccination recruits few new T cells.

This clonotype was seen more than once but under ten times. Its antigen is unidentified. The junction had 17 bases not matched to a gene; V was cut back by 4 bases and J by 10 bases. The CDR3 runs 16 residues. Per germline, CDR1 MNHEY and CDR2 SVGAGI. TCRdb re-called the RT-PCR reads with MiXCR, one entry per CDR3 protein. The repertoire holds fewer than 550,000 distinct CDR3 sequences, with less than 30% as singletons. The source material was CD4+ T cells sorted from PBMCs, sampled about 5 days after vaccination. This sequence originates from a man aged 50 or older who received an inactivated influenza vaccine. V is TRBV6-5 and J is TRBJ2-3, with 7 bases fitting TRBD2. CDR3 DNA sequence: TGTGCCAGCAGTTCCGCTACCGACCTAGCGGCGATCCCGCAGTATTTT. The encoded protein is CASSSATDLAAIPQYF.